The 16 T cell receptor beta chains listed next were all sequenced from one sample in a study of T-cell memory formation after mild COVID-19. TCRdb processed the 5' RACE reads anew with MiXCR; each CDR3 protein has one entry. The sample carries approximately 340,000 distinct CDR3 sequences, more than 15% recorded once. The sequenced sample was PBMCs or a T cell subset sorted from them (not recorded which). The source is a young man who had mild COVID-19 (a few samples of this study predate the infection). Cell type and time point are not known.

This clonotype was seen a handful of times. CDR3 in amino acids: CASSTRRTANYGYTF. The DNA for the CDR3 is TGTGCCAGCAGCACCCGACGGACCGCTAACTATGGCTACACCTTC. This chain links TRBV7-2 with TRBJ1-2; D not resolved. Per germline, CDR1 SGHTA and CDR2 FQGNSA. The CDR3 consists of 15 residues. Trimming left V 5 bases short and J 0 bases short, with 13 bases between.

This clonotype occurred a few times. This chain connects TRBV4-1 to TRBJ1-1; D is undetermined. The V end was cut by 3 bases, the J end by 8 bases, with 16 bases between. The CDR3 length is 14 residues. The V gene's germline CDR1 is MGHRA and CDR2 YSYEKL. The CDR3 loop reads CASSHPGPPGEAFF. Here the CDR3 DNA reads TGCGCCAGCAGCCACCCTGGACCTCCCGGAGAAGCTTTCTTT.

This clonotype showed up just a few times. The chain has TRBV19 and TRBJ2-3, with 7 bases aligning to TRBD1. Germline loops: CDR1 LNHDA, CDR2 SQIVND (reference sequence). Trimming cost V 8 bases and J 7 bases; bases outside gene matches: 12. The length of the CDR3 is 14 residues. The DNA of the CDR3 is TGTGCCAGTTTCCAGACAGGGTTGGGAAATACGCAGTATTTT. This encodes CASFQTGLGNTQYF.

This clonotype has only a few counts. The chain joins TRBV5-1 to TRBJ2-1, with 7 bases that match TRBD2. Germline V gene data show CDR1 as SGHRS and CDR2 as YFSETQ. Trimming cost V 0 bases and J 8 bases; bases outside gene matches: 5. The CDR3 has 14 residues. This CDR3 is CASSLDGGGDEQFF. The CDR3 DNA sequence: TGCGCCAGCAGCTTGGACGGGGGAGGGGATGAGCAGTTCTTC.

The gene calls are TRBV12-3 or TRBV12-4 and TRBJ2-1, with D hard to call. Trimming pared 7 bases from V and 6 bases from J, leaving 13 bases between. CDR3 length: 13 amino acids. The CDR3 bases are TGTGCCAGCACCTCGACTGGCCCCAATGAGCAGTTCTTC. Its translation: CASTSTGPNEQFF.

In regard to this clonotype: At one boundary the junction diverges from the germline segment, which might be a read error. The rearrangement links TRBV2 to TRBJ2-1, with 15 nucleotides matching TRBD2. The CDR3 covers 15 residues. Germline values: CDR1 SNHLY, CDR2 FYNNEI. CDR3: CDSKIGLAGGHEQFF. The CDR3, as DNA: TGTGACAGCAAAATTGGACTAGCGGGGGGGCATGAGCAGTTCTTC.

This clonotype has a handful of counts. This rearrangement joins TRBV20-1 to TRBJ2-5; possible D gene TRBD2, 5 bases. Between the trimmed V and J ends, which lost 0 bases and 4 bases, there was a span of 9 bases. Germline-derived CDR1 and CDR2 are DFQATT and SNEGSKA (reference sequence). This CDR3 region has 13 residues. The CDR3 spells CSARDLAPETQYF. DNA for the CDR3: TGCAGTGCTAGAGATCTAGCTCCAGAGACCCAGTACTTC.

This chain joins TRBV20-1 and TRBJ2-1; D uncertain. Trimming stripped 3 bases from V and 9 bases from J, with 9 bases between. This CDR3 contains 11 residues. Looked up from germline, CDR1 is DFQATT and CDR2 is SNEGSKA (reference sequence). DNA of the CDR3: TGCAGTGCTAGGAGGATTGTTGAGCAGTTCTTC. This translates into CSARRIVEQFF.

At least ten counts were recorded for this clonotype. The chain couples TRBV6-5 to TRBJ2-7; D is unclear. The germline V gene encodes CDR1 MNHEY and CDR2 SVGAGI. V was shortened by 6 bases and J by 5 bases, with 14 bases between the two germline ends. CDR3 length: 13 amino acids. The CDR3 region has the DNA TGTGCCAGCAGCCCCTCGGAAAGGAACGAGCAGTACTTC. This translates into CASSPSERNEQYF.

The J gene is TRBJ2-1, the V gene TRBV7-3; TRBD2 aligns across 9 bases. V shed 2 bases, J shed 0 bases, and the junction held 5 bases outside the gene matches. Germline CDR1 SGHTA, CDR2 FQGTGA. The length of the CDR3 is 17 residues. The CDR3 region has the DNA TGTGCCAGCAGCTTATATGCGGGGGGGTACTCCTACAATGAGCAGTTCTTC. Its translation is CASSLYAGGYSYNEQFF. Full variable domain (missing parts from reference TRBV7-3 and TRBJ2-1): GAGVSQTPSNKVTEKGKYVELRCDPISGHTALYWYRQSLGQGPEFLIYFQGTGAADDSGLPNDRFFAVRPEGSVSTLKIQRTERGDSAVYLCASSLYAGGYSYNEQFFGPGTRLTVL.

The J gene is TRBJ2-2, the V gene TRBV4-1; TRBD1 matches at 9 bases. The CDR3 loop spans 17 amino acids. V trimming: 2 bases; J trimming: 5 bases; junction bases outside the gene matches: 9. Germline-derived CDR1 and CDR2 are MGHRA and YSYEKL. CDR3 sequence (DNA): TGCGCCAGCAGCCAAAAATTGGGACAGGGCCTGACCGGGGAGCTGTTTTTT. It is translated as CASSQKLGQGLTGELFF.

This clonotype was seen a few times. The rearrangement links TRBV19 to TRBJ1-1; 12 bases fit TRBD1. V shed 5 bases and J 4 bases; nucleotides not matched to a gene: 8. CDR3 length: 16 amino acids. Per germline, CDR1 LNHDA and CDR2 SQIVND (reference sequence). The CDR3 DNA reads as TGTGCCAGTAGTTCAAGGGACAGGGGGCGCGGCACTGAAGCTTTCTTT. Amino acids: CASSSRDRGRGTEAFF.

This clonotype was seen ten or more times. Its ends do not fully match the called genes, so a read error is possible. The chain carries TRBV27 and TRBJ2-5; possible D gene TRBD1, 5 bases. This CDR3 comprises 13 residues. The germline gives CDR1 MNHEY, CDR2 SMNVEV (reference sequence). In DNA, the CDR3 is TGTGCCAGCAGCCCGACGATAGGGGTCCTTCGTTATTTC. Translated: CASSPTIGVLRYF.

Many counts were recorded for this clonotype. The CDR3 DNA reads TGTGCCAGCAGCTTAGTTGGGAGTGGAAATACGCAGTATTTT. This codes for CASSLVGSGNTQYF. The rearrangement links TRBV7-2 to TRBJ2-3, with a weak D call TRBD2 (5 bases). Germline V gene data show CDR1 as SGHTA and CDR2 as FQGNSA. CDR3 length: 14 amino acids. Deletions cut 1 base from V and 7 bases from J, with 12 bases between.

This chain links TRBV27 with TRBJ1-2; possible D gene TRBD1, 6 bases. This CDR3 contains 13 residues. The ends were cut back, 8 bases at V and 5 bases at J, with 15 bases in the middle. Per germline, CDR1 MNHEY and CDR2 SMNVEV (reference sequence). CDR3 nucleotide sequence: TGTGCCAGCGGGGGCCAACCTGTATATGGCTACACCTTC. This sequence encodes CASGGQPVYGYTF.

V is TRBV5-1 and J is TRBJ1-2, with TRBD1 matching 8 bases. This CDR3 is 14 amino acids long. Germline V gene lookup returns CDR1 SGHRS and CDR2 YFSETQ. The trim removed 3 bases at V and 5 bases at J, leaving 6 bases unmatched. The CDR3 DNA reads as TGCGCCAGCAGCTCGGGACAGGTACCATATGGCTACACCTTC. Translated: CASSSGQVPYGYTF.